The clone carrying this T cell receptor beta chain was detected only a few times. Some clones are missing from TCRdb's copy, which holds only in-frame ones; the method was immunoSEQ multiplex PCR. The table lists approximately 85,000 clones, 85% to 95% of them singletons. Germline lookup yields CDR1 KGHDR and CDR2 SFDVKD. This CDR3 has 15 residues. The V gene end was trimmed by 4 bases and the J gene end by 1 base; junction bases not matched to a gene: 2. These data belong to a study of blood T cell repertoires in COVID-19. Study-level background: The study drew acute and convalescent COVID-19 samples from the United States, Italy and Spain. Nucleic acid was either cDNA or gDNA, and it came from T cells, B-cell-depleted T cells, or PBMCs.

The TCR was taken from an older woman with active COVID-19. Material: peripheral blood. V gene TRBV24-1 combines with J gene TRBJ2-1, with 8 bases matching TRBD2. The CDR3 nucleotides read TGTGCCACCAGTGAACCTAGCGGGTCCTACAATGAGCAGTTCTTC. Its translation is CATSEPSGSYNEQFF.